Below are 17 T cell receptor beta chains sequenced from a single sample in a study of low-dose radiotherapy and immunotherapy resistance in tumors. The time point was: before trial treatment. TRAV and TRBV primers primed cDNA for both TCRalpha and TCRbeta. Using a constant-region primer together with a V-primer adapter, TCRs were subjected to about 20 PCR cycles of amplification. One entry per CDR3 protein results from TCRdb running MiXCR on the reads. This table holds tens of thousands of distinct CDR3 sequences, 9.4% found once. The input for sequencing was PBMCs, taken before treatment. The origin of the receptors is a male donor with prostate cancer.

This clonotype was detected ten times or more. CDR3 in DNA: TGCAGCGCCTTAGCGGCCGGGGAGACCCAGTACTTC. Its protein is CSALAAGETQYF. The chain links TRBV29-1 to TRBJ2-5; D is possibly TRBD2 (6 bases). CDR3 size: 12 residues. CDR1 SQVTM and CDR2 ANQGSEA come from the germline V gene. V was shortened by 7 bases and J by 5 bases, with 14 bases between the two germline ends.

This clonotype occurred many times. V usage is TRBV7-2 and J usage is TRBJ2-1; D is uncertain. Germline CDR1 reads SGHTA; CDR2 reads FQGNSA. This CDR3 is 11 amino acids long. The germline V and J ends were trimmed by 4 bases and 6 bases, with 4 bases remaining between them. The CDR3 DNA reads TGTGCCAGCAGCTCCGGCAATGAGCAGTTCTTC. Translation: CASSSGNEQFF. Using reference TRBV7-2 and TRBJ2-1 for the parts outside the CDR3, the full variable domain is GAGVSQSPSNKVTEKGKDVELRCDPISGHTALYWYRQSLGQGLEFLIYFQGNSAPDKSGLPSDRFSAERTGGSVSTLTIQRTQQEDSAVYLCASSSGNEQFFGPGTRLTVL.

This chain links TRBV9 with TRBJ1-2; the match to TRBD1 covers 8 bases. The germline gives CDR1 SGDLS, CDR2 YYNGEE. The V gene end was trimmed by 4 bases and the J gene end by 8 bases; junction bases not matched to a gene: 4. The CDR3 is 12 amino acids. The CDR3 region has the DNA TGTGCCAGCAGCCCAACAGGGGGAGGCTACACCTTC. Amino acid sequence: CASSPTGGGYTF.

This clonotype occurred many times. V and J are TRBV30 and TRBJ2-5; D is possibly TRBD2 (6 bases). The CDR3 runs to 14 residues. V shed 0 bases and J shed 1 base, with 9 bases lying between them. From germline, CDR1 is GTSNPN and CDR2 SVGIG (reference sequence). The CDR3 loop is CAWSVGGPQETQYF. The DNA of the CDR3 is TGTGCCTGGAGTGTCGGGGGACCCCAAGAGACCCAGTACTTC.

This clonotype was seen many times. The chain combines TRBV6-2 or TRBV6-3 with TRBJ2-3; D not certain. V lost 2 bases and J 6 bases, leaving 12 bases between the germline ends. The CDR3 runs 14 residues. CDR1 and CDR2 from the germline V gene are MNHEY and SVGEGT. This CDR3 reads CASSYPSWADTQYF. CDR3 coding DNA: TGTGCCAGCAGTTACCCAAGTTGGGCGGATACGCAGTATTTT.

This clonotype was detected many times. The V and J genes are TRBV28 and TRBJ2-1, with TRBD2 identical over 12 bases. This CDR3 contains 17 residues. Germline V CDR1 and CDR2: MDHEN, SYDVKM. Trimming took 5 bases from V and 2 from J; bases not matched to a gene: 7. CDR3 loop: CASSPHPSGRAYNEQFF. Written as DNA, the CDR3 is TGTGCCAGCAGTCCCCATCCTAGCGGGAGGGCCTACAATGAGCAGTTCTTC. Together with reference TRBV28 and TRBJ2-1, the CDR3 gives the full variable domain: DVKVTQSSRYLVKRTGEKVFLECVQDMDHENMFWYRQDPGLGLRLIYFSYDVKMKEKGDIPEGYSVSREKKERFSLILESASTNQTSMYLCASSPHPSGRAYNEQFFGPGTRLTVL.

This clonotype was seen many times. V gene TRBV6-2 or TRBV6-3 combines with J gene TRBJ1-5; 8 bases map to TRBD1. The germline V gene has CDR1 MNHEY and CDR2 SVGEGT. V was pared by 7 bases and J by 6 bases, with 8 bases of the junction left unmatched. The CDR3 has 14 residues. CDR3: CASTLTGGSQPQHF. The CDR3 DNA sequence: TGTGCCAGCACCCTTACAGGGGGTAGTCAGCCCCAGCATTTT.

This clonotype was counted at least ten times. The gene calls are TRBV12-3 or TRBV12-4 and TRBJ1-5; D not resolved. Trimming removed 5 bases at V and 5 bases at J, with 10 bases between. The CDR3 contains 13 residues. CDR3 coding DNA: TGTGCCAGCAGTGGACGGGGTGATCAGCCCCAGCATTTT. Encoded protein: CASSGRGDQPQHF.

This clonotype was detected many times. The chain combines TRBV5-6 with TRBJ2-5, with 9 bases aligning to TRBD1. The CDR3 has 15 residues. The V gene end was trimmed by 1 base and the J gene end by 3 bases; junction bases not matched to a gene: 4. Germline CDR1 reads SGHDT; CDR2 reads YYEEEE. In DNA, the CDR3 is TGTGCCAGCAGCTTGAAAGGGACAGGGAAAGAGACCCAGTACTTC. Translation gives CASSLKGTGKETQYF.

This clonotype appeared many times. J is TRBJ2-7 and V is TRBV5-1; 8 positions agree with TRBD2. Germline V CDR1 and CDR2: SGHRS, YFSETQ. The CDR3 runs 15 residues. Trimming at V came to 2 bases and at J to 2 bases, leaving 6 bases not matched to a gene. This CDR3 is CASSFAGGSTYEQYF. The DNA for the CDR3 is TGCGCCAGCAGCTTCGCGGGGGGCTCAACCTACGAGCAGTACTTC.

The sample holds many counts of this clonotype. This rearrangement joins TRBV5-5 to TRBJ2-5; no firm D call. Germline V gene data show CDR1 as SGHKS and CDR2 as YYEKEE (reference sequence). There are 14 residues in the CDR3. Trimming shortened V by 0 bases and J by 2 bases, and 8 bases separated the two germline ends. The CDR3 sequence: CASSLDVLQETQYF. DNA for the CDR3: TGTGCCAGCAGCTTGGACGTGTTACAAGAGACCCAGTACTTC.

This clonotype was seen many times. The chain uses TRBV6-5 and TRBJ2-2; 11 bases match TRBD1. V was pared by 6 bases and J by 7 bases, with 7 bases of the junction left unmatched. The CDR3 extends over 15 amino acids. Germline V gene sequence: CDR1 MNHEY, CDR2 SVGAGI. CDR3 nucleotide sequence: TGTGCCAGCAGAGGACAGGGGGCGCGTAACGGGGAGCTGTTTTTT. It translates to CASRGQGARNGELFF.

This clonotype has at least ten counts. The chain recombines TRBV29-1 with TRBJ1-1, with D possibly matching TRBD1 (5 bases). The length of the CDR3 is 14 residues. V shed 2 bases and J shed 0 bases, with 10 bases lying between them. CDR1 and CDR2 (germline): SQVTM, ANQGSEA. CDR3 amino acids: CSVEPQGMNTEAFF. CDR3 DNA sequence: TGCAGCGTTGAACCCCAGGGAATGAACACTGAAGCTTTCTTT.

This clonotype has a count of ten or more. The chain recombines TRBV7-9 with TRBJ1-2; D call uncertain. Germline V gene data show CDR1 as SEHNR and CDR2 as FQNEAQ (reference sequence). Trimming took 5 bases from V and 4 from J, leaving 11 bases between them. CDR3 length: 13 residues. The CDR3 nucleotides read TGTGCCAGCAGCCCCGGACGGTTCTATGGCTACACCTTC. As protein: CASSPGRFYGYTF.

This clonotype was counted at least ten times. This chain joins TRBV29-1 and TRBJ2-5; TRBD1 matches at 7 bases. The CDR3 extends over 12 amino acids. In germline, CDR1 is SQVTM, CDR2 ANQGSEA. With 3 bases clipped from V and 5 bases from J, the junction kept 3 bases outside the gene matches. As DNA, the CDR3 is TGCAGCGTTGAGACAGGGTCGGAGACCCAGTACTTC. Protein: CSVETGSETQYF. Based on the CDR3 plus reference TRBV29-1 and TRBJ2-5, the full variable domain is SAVISQKPSRDICQRGTSLTIQCQVDSQVTMMFWYRQQPGQSLTLIATANQGSEATYESGFVIDKFPISRPNLTFSTLTVSNMSPEDSSIYLCSVETGSETQYFGPGTRLLVL.

This clonotype was counted ten times or more. V is TRBV18 and J is TRBJ2-7; TRBD1 is a possible D gene (5 bases). Per germline, CDR1 KGHSH and CDR2 LQKENI. V was shortened by 0 bases and J by 2 bases, with 8 bases between the two germline ends. The CDR3 runs 14 residues. The CDR3 DNA follows: TGTGCCAGCTCACCACCCCCAGGGACCTACGAGCAGTACTTC. Its protein is CASSPPPGTYEQYF.

Concerning this clonotype: This likely traces to a read error, being one base from a far larger clone. The rearrangement uses TRBV7-6 and TRBJ2-7, with TRBD2 identical over 7 bases. There are 15 residues in the CDR3. Germline V gene sequence: CDR1 SGHVS, CDR2 FNYEAQ. V was clipped by 5 bases and J by 6 bases; unmatched bases: 13. CDR3 protein: CASSPQAGRLFEQYF. The CDR3 coding sequence is TGTGCCAGCAGCCCCCAAGCGGGAAGATTGTTCGAGCAGTACTTC.